The clone carrying this T cell receptor beta chain was detected many times. The antigen is unknown. This sample is drawn from a study of early T cells in non-severe SARS-CoV-2 infection. Study-wide background: Sequencing of bulk RNA from unsorted whole blood was done, without chain pairing. Regarding the study as a whole: Private and CD4 specificities were missed by VDJdb matching, skewed to anti-spike CD8.

Germline CDR1 reads DFQATT; CDR2 reads SNEGSKA (reference sequence). The V segment lost 5 bases and the J segment 4 bases; nucleotides outside the gene matches: 11. This CDR3 region has 15 residues. Unique molecular identifier tags were affixed to discrete cDNA molecules. TCRdb redid the calling of the 5' RACE reads with MiXCR, one entry per CDR3 protein. The sample includes under 85,000 distinct CDR3 sequences, approximately 12% seen only once; the top ten take around 6.7%. Sequencing was done on a sample of whole blood. The origin of this receptor is an adult who was a healthcare worker with PCR-confirmed SARS-CoV-2 infection or an uninfected control (not recorded which). The chain carries TRBV20-1 and TRBJ2-5; 9 nucleotides agree with TRBD1. The CDR3 loop is CSAAPGTGFRETQYF. In nucleotides, the CDR3 is TGCAGTGCTGCCCCCGGGACAGGGTTTCGAGAGACCCAGTACTTC.